This record looks at one T cell receptor (beta chain) sequence and its context. This sample is drawn from a study of blood T cell repertoires in COVID-19. Across the whole study: Spain, Italy and the United States supplied samples that represented acute and convalescent COVID-19.

In the authors' methods: Estimated nucleated cell counts came from reference gene primer amplification. Assay: immunoSEQ multiplex PCR; the TCRdb copy retains only in-frame clones and omits some. The V and J calls and clone size are taken from that table; D and trimming were inferred from the DNA. The sample has some 300,000 clones, roughly 80% seen once. The specimen was peripheral blood. The TCR comes from a woman aged 45-59 years with active or convalescent COVID-19.

CDR3 sequence (DNA): TGTGCCAGTAGTAGGGGATCATTGGGGCTGTTCACCTACAATGAGCAGTTCTTC. Protein product: CASSRGSLGLFTYNEQFF. The chain has TRBV19 and TRBJ2-1; TRBD1 is a possible D gene (5 bases). In germline, CDR1 is LNHDA, CDR2 SQIVND (reference sequence). There are 18 residues in the CDR3. With 4 bases removed from V and 2 bases from J, the gap between germline ends came to 21 bases.